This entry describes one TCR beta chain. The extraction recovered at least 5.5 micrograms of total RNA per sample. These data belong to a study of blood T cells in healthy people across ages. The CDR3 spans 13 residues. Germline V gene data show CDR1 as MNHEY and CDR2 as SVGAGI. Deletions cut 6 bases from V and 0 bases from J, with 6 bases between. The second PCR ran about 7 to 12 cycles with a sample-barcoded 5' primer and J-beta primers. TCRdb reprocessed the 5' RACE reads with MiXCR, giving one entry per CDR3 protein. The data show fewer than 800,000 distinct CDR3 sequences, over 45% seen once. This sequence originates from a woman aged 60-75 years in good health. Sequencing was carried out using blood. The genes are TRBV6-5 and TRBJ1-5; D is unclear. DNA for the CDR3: TGTGCCAGCAGAATAGATAGCAATCAGCCCCAGCATTTT. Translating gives CASRIDSNQPQHF.